The 14 T cell receptor beta chains below were found in one sample sequenced in a study of CD8 T cell repertoires and HIV-1 epitope variants. Sequencing used immunoSEQ multiplex PCR; TCRdb keeps in-frame clones, though not all of them. The table lists roughly 5,400 clones, 55% to 65% of them singletons, with 44% in the top ten. Their cognate antigens are unknown. Sequencing used cultured CD8+ T cells derived from PBMCs. The receptors were gathered from a male donor with HIV.

The V gene is TRBV29-1, the J gene TRBJ2-1; no clear D. The germline V gene encodes CDR1 SQVTM and CDR2 ANQGSEA. The CDR3 consists of 13 residues. V lost 1 base, J lost 8 bases, and 12 bases lay in between. The CDR3 spells CSVEGVTNYEQFF. The CDR3 DNA reads as TGCAGCGTTGAAGGAGTCACAAACTATGAGCAGTTCTTC.

The chain is built from TRBV5-1 and TRBJ2-3; D is possibly TRBD1 or TRBD2 (7 bases each). CDR3 length: 15 residues. V lost 7 bases to trimming and J lost 4 bases, with 19 bases between them. CDR1 is SGHRS and CDR2 is YFSETQ in the germline V gene. The CDR3 nucleotides read TGCGCCAGCTCCGAAGCAGGGGGGGGTTCAGATACGCAGTATTTT. Residues: CASSEAGGGSDTQYF.

This clone was observed once. This chain uses TRBV9 with TRBJ2-7; TRBD2 aligns across 7 bases. CDR3 length: 12 residues. Germline values: CDR1 SGDLS, CDR2 YYNGEE. V was pared by 3 bases and J by 4 bases, with 1 base of the junction left unmatched. CDR3 amino acids: CASSGEGYEQYF. The CDR3 DNA sequence: TGTGCCAGCAGCGGGGAGGGTTACGAGCAGTACTTC.

V gene TRBV5-6 combines with J gene TRBJ2-7, with TRBD2 matching 8 bases. Germline V gives CDR1 SGHDT, CDR2 YYEEEE. V shed 6 bases, J shed 4 bases, and the junction held 9 bases outside the gene matches. This CDR3 has 14 amino acids. CDR3 DNA: TGTGCCAGCAATCAGCGGACTAGCAGTTACGAGCAGTACTTC. It is translated as CASNQRTSSYEQYF.

Details on this clone: One end of the junction varies from germline; a read error may be responsible. The rearrangement uses TRBV9 and TRBJ1-1, with a weak D call TRBD1 (5 bases). The CDR3 sequence is 17 residues long. The germline gives CDR1 SGDLS, CDR2 YYNGEE. CDR3 sequence (DNA): TGTGCCAGCAGCTCTTGGGACGGACCCCTGCTGAACGCTGAAGCTTTCTTT. It is translated as CASSSWDGPLLNAEAFF.

The V and J genes are TRBV4-3 and TRBJ1-4; TRBD1 matches at 9 bases. V lost 4 bases, J lost 0 bases, and 3 bases stayed unmatched. Germline V lookup: CDR1 LGHNA, CDR2 YSLEER. The CDR3 has 16 residues. This chain's CDR3 is CASSPGQGATNEKLFF. The CDR3 region has the DNA TGCGCCAGCAGCCCGGGACAGGGAGCAACTAATGAAAAACTGTTTTTT.

This chain joins TRBV7-6 and TRBJ1-5, with 7 bases fitting TRBD1. The V gene's germline CDR1 is SGHVS and CDR2 FNYEAQ. The CDR3 totals 15 residues. V dropped 1 base and J dropped 8; count of bases not matched to a gene: 8. CDR3 region: CASSLGEGANEPQHF. The CDR3 bases are TGTGCCAGCAGCTTAGGGGAGGGGGCTAATGAGCCCCAGCATTTT.

The V and J genes are TRBV5-1 and TRBJ2-5; 10 bases match TRBD1. The germline gives CDR1 SGHRS, CDR2 YFSETQ. V was clipped by 5 bases and J by 5 bases; unmatched bases: 6. The CDR3 has 14 amino acids. The CDR3 is CASRATGGRETQYF. CDR3 nucleotides: TGCGCCAGCAGGGCGACAGGGGGCAGGGAGACCCAGTACTTC.

This rearrangement joins TRBV28 to TRBJ2-7; 8 positions match TRBD2. This CDR3 is built from 14 residues. With 5 bases clipped from V and 6 bases from J, the junction kept 9 bases outside the gene matches. Germline CDR1 is MDHEN and CDR2 is SYDVKM. CDR3 region: CASSPEAGVSEQYF. CDR3 sequence (DNA): TGTGCCAGCAGTCCGGAAGCGGGAGTAAGCGAGCAGTACTTC.

This clone was counted a few times. This chain uses TRBV14 with TRBJ2-7, with no clear D. The CDR3 length is 13 residues. The germline gives CDR1 SGHDN, CDR2 FVKESK. Trimming took 1 base from V and 3 from J, leaving 7 bases between them. The CDR3 coding sequence is TGTGCCAGCAGCCAAGTGGTCAGCTACGAGCAGTACTTC. This translates into CASSQVVSYEQYF. Full variable domain (rest looked up from reference TRBV14 and TRBJ2-7): EAGVTQFPSHSVIEKGQTVTLRCDPISGHDNLYWYRRVMGKEIKFLLHFVKESKQDESGMPNNRFLAERTGGTYSTLKVQPAELEDSGVYFCASSQVVSYEQYFGPGTRLTVT.

This clone is judged medium-sized. The V and J genes are TRBV7-2 and TRBJ2-3; 16 nucleotides line up with TRBD2. The CDR3 runs 17 residues. CDR1 and CDR2 (germline): SGHTA, FQGNSA. The ends lost 3 bases at V and 2 bases at J; junction bases unmatched: 2. CDR3 loop: CASSLGLAGGPTDTQYF. CDR3 nucleotide sequence: TGTGCCAGCAGCTTGGGACTAGCGGGAGGGCCCACAGATACGCAGTATTTT.

The chain employs TRBV7-8 and TRBJ2-2; 15 nucleotides align to TRBD2. V lost 2 bases, J lost 0 bases, and 7 bases stayed unmatched. This CDR3 is built from 20 residues. CDR1 and CDR2 from the germline V gene are SGHVS and FQNEAQ. The CDR3 coding sequence is TGTGCCAGCAGCTTACGCGCGGGACTAGCGGGAGGTTCGAACACCGGGGAGCTGTTTTTT. Translation: CASSLRAGLAGGSNTGELFF. Together with reference TRBV7-8 and TRBJ2-2, the CDR3 gives the full variable domain: GAGVSQSPRYKVAKRGQDVALRCDPISGHVSLFWYQQALGQGPEFLTYFQNEAQLDKSGLPSDRFFAERPEGSVSTLKIQRTQQEDSAVYLCASSLRAGLAGGSNTGELFFGEGSRLTVL.

The chain carries TRBV7-9 and TRBJ2-1; 7 nucleotides line up with TRBD2. Germline V gene data show CDR1 as SEHNR and CDR2 as FQNEAQ (reference sequence). V shed 3 bases, J shed 4 bases, and the junction held 3 bases outside the gene matches. This CDR3 has 14 amino acids. The chain's CDR3 is CASSFAGEYNEQFF. Written as DNA, the CDR3 is TGTGCCAGCAGCTTCGCGGGGGAGTACAATGAGCAGTTCTTC.

The genes are TRBV19 and TRBJ2-1, with 10 bases matching TRBD1. The CDR3 runs 15 residues. V lost 3 bases to trimming and J lost 8 bases; unmatched junction nucleotides: 7. Germline V CDR1 and CDR2: LNHDA, SQIVND (reference sequence). This CDR3 is CASSMATGGWDEQFF. The CDR3, as DNA: TGTGCCAGTAGTATGGCGACAGGGGGCTGGGATGAGCAGTTCTTC. The full variable domain, in which reference TRBV19 and TRBJ2-1 provide the parts outside the CDR3, is DGGITQSPKYLFRKEGQNVTLSCEQNLNHDAMYWYRQDPGQGLRLIYYSQIVNDFQKGDIAEGYSVSREKKESFPLTVTSAQKNPTAFYLCASSMATGGWDEQFFGPGTRLTVL.